The 10 T cell receptor beta chains given below trace back to one sample, sequenced in a study of high-grade serous ovarian cancer treatment subgroups. TCRdb keeps only in-frame clones here, not all; method: immunoSEQ multiplex PCR. This sample has some 40,000 clones, with 75% to 85% found just once. Tumor samples were taken before definitive surgery or chemotherapy. The sequenced material came from tumor tissue. The receptors shown here come from a human donor with high-grade serous ovarian cancer.

The count of this clone is one. J is TRBJ1-1 and V is TRBV5-6; no reliable D call. The CDR3 covers 14 residues. The V end lost 3 bases, the J end lost 2 bases, and 11 bases lay between the germline ends. Germline CDR1 reads SGHDT; CDR2 reads YYEEEE. The DNA of the CDR3 is TGTGCCAGCAGCTCCCGGGCGAGAAACACTGAAGCTTTCTTT. As protein: CASSSRARNTEAFF. Full variable domain (outside the CDR3, taken from reference TRBV5-6 and TRBJ1-1): DAGVTQSPTHLIKTRGQQVTLRCSPKSGHDTVSWYQQALGQGPQFIFQYYEEEERQRGNFPDRFSGHQFPNYSSELNVNALLLGDSALYLCASSSRARNTEAFFGQGTRLTVV.

The chain carries TRBV7-6 and TRBJ1-2; D may be TRBD1 (6 bases). The length of the CDR3 is 12 residues. Trimming removed 4 bases at V and 10 bases at J, with 13 bases between. Germline lookup yields CDR1 SGHVS and CDR2 FNYEAQ. This chain's CDR3 is CASSSNYRVYTF. The CDR3 region has the DNA TGTGCCAGCAGCTCAAATTACAGGGTCTACACCTTC.

J is TRBJ2-1 and V is TRBV6-5; weak D call: TRBD1 (5 bases). This CDR3 spans 11 amino acids. CDR1 and CDR2 (germline): MNHEY, SVGAGI. The V end was cut by 10 bases, the J end by 7 bases, with 11 bases between. The chain's CDR3 is CAIKGDNEQFF. As DNA, the CDR3 is TGTGCCATAAAAGGGGATAATGAGCAGTTCTTC.

This clone was counted a few times. The chain has TRBV30 and TRBJ1-5; D uncertain. This CDR3 contains 13 residues. Trimming left V 4 bases short and J 0 bases short, with 7 bases between. Germline CDR1 and CDR2: GTSNPN and SVGIG (reference sequence). The CDR3 coding sequence is TGTGCCTGGAATGAGGGTAGCAATCAGCCCCAGCATTTT. Its protein is CAWNEGSNQPQHF.

J is TRBJ2-7 and V is TRBV28; 11 bases are a match to TRBD2. Germline CDR1 MDHEN, CDR2 SYDVKM. V dropped 5 bases and J dropped 3; count of bases not matched to a gene: 9. This CDR3 has 16 amino acids. The CDR3 is CASSPTGTSGYYEQYF. CDR3 DNA: TGTGCCAGCAGTCCCACCGGGACTAGCGGTTACTACGAGCAGTACTTC.

This CDR3 is CASSLGQGADYGYTF. As DNA, the CDR3 is TGCGCCAGCAGCTTAGGACAGGGGGCCGACTATGGCTACACCTTC. The J gene is TRBJ1-2, the V gene TRBV5-1; the match to TRBD1 covers 11 bases. J was trimmed by 3 bases and V by 2 bases; bases with no gene match: 3. From germline, CDR1 is SGHRS and CDR2 YFSETQ. The CDR3 length is 15 residues. The variable domain in full, with the rest retrieved from reference TRBV5-1 and TRBJ1-2, is KAGVTQTPRYLIKTRGQQVTLSCSPISGHRSVSWYQQTPGQGLQFLFEYFSETQRNKGNFPGRFSGRQFSNSRSEMNVSTLELGDSALYLCASSLGQGADYGYTFGSGTRLTVV.

The chain combines TRBV6-6 with TRBJ2-7; perhaps TRBD1 as D (5 bases). CDR1 and CDR2 (germline): MNHNY, SVGAGI (reference sequence). The CDR3 length is 14 residues. Trimming took 3 bases from V and 7 from J, leaving 16 bases between them. The CDR3 loop is CASSYVRDSGEQYF. The CDR3 region has the DNA TGTGCCAGCAGTTATGTCAGGGATTCGGGTGAGCAGTACTTC.

The CDR3 is CASGPSGSYEQYF. The CDR3, as DNA: TGTGCCAGCGGCCCTAGCGGGAGCTACGAGCAGTACTTC. The J gene is TRBJ2-7, the V gene TRBV6-6, with 10 bases aligning to TRBD2. Looked up from germline, CDR1 is MNHNY and CDR2 is SVGAGI (reference sequence). This CDR3 contains 13 residues. Losses at the gene ends were 8 bases for V and 3 bases for J; bases not matched to a gene: 4.

The genes are TRBV4-2 and TRBJ1-1; D might be TRBD1 (6 bases). V was cut by 3 bases and J by 4 bases, with 18 bases left in between. The germline V gene has CDR1 LGHNA and CDR2 YNFKEQ. This CDR3 region has 16 residues. DNA of the CDR3: TGTGCCAGCAGCCATCTCTTCCGGGGGCCCCCCACTGAAGCTTTCTTT. Residues: CASSHLFRGPPTEAFF.

The chain employs TRBV28 and TRBJ2-7, with 11 nucleotides matching TRBD2. Germline V gene sequence: CDR1 MDHEN, CDR2 SYDVKM. V lost 2 bases to trimming and J lost 3 bases; unmatched junction nucleotides: 12. CDR3 length: 18 residues. The CDR3 sequence is CASSLGRLAGFGDYEQYF. The CDR3, as DNA: TGTGCCAGCAGTTTAGGTCGACTAGCGGGATTTGGGGACTACGAGCAGTACTTC.